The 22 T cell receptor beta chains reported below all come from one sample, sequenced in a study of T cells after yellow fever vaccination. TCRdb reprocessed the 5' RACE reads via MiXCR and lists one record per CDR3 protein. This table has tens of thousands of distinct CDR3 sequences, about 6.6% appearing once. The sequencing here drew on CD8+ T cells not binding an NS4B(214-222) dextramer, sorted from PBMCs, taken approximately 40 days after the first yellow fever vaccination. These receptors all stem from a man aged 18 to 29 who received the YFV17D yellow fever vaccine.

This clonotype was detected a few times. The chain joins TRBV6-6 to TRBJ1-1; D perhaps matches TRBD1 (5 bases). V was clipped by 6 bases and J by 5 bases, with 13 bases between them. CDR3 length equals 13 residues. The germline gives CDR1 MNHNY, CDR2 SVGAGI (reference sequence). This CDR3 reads CASRIGGGTEAFF. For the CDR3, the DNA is TGTGCCAGCAGGATCGGGGGAGGGACTGAAGCTTTCTTT.

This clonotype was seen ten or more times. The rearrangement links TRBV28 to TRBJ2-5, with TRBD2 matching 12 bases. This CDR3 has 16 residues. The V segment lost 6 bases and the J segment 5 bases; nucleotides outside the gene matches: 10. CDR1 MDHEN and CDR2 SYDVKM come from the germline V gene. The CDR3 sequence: CASRGSSGGARETQYF. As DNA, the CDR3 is TGTGCCAGCAGAGGCTCTAGCGGGGGGGCCAGGGAGACCCAGTACTTC.

The CDR3 DNA follows: TGTGCCAGCAGTTCAGGTCCCCACACTGAAGCTTTCTTT. Protein product: CASSSGPHTEAFF. This chain uses TRBV27 with TRBJ1-1; D not certain. The germline V gene encodes CDR1 MNHEY and CDR2 SMNVEV (reference sequence). V was cut by 4 bases and J by 3 bases, with 9 bases left in between. This CDR3 has 13 residues.

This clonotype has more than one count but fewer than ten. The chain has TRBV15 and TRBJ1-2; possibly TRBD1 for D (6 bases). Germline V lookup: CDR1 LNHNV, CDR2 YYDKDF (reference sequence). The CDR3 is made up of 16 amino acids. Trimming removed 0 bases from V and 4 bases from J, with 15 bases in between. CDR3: CATSRDPGGQFYGYTF. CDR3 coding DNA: TGTGCCACCAGCAGAGATCCGGGGGGGCAGTTCTATGGCTACACCTTC.

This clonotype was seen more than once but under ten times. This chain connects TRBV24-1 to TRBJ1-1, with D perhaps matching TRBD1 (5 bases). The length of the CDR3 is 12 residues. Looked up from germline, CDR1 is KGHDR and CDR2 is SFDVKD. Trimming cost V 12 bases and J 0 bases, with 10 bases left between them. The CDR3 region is CAPKGVNTEAFF. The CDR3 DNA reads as TGTGCCCCCAAAGGGGTGAACACTGAAGCTTTCTTT.

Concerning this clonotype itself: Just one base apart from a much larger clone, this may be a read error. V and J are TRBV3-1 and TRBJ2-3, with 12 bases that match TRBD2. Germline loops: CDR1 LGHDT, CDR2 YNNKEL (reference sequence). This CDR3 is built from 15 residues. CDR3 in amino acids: CASSPSGGATDTQNF. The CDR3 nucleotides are TGTGCCAGCAGCCCTAGCGGGGGGGCCACAGATACGCAGAATTTT.

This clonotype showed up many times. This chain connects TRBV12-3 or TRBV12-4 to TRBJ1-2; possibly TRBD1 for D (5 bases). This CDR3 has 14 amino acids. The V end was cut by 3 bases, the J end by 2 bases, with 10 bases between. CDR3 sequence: CASSLAGLNYGYTF. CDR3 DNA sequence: TGTGCCAGCAGTTTGGCAGGGTTAAACTATGGCTACACCTTC.

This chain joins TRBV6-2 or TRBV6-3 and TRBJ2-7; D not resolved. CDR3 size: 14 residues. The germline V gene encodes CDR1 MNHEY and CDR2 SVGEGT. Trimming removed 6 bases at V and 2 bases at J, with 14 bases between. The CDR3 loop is CASSITDVAYEQYV. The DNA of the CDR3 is TGTGCCAGCAGCATAACGGACGTCGCCTACGAGCAGTACGTC.

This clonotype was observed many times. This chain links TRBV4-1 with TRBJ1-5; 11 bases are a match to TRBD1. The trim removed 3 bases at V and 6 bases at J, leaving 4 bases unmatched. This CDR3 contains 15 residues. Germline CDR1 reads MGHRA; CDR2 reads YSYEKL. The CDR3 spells CASSQTDRGLQPQHF. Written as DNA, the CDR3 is TGCGCCAGCAGCCAGACGGACAGGGGGCTTCAGCCCCAGCATTTT.

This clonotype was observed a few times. The CDR3 DNA is TGCAGTGCTAGAGGGCCCGGGACAGGGGGCGAGCAGTACTTC. This translates into CSARGPGTGGEQYF. The V call is TRBV20-1, the J call TRBJ2-7, with 11 nucleotides matching TRBD1. Germline V gene lookup returns CDR1 DFQATT and CDR2 SNEGSKA (reference sequence). The trim removed 1 base at V and 6 bases at J, leaving 5 bases unmatched. There are 14 residues in the CDR3.

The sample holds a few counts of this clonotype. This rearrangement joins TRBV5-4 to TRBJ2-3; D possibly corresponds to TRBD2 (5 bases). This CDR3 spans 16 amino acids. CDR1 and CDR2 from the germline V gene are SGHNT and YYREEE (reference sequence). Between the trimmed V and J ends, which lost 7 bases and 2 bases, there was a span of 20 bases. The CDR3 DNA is TGTGCCAGCTCCGGGGAGACTTATACTTTCACAGATACGCAGTATTTT. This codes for CASSGETYTFTDTQYF.

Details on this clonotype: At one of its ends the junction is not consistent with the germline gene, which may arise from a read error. The CDR3 loop reads CACSLRRQRDTGELFF. CDR3 nucleotide sequence: TGTGCCTGCAGTTTACGCCGGCAGAGAGACACCGGGGAGCTGTTTTTT. The rearrangement links TRBV27 to TRBJ2-2; D is ambiguous. The CDR3 totals 16 residues. From germline, CDR1 is MNHEY and CDR2 SMNVEV (reference sequence).

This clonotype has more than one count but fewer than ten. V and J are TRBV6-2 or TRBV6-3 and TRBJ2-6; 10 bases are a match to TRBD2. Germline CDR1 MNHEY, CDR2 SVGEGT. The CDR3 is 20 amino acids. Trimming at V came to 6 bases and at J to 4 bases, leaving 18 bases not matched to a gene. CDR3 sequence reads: CASRRPRTSGATPGANVLTF. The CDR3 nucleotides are TGTGCCAGCAGAAGGCCCCGCACTAGCGGGGCCACTCCAGGGGCCAACGTCCTGACTTTC.

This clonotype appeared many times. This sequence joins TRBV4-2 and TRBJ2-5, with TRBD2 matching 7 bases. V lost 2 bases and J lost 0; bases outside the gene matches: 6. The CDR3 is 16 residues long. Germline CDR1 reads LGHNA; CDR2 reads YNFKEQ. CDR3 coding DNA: TGTGCCAGCAGCCAAAGGGATGGGGGGGACCAAGAGACCCAGTACTTC. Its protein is CASSQRDGGDQETQYF.

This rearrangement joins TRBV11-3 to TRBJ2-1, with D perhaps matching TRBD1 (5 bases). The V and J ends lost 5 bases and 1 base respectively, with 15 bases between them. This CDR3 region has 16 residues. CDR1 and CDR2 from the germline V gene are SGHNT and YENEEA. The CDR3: CASSPDTRRSYNEQFF. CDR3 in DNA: TGTGCCAGCAGCCCGGACACCCGACGTTCCTACAATGAGCAGTTCTTC.

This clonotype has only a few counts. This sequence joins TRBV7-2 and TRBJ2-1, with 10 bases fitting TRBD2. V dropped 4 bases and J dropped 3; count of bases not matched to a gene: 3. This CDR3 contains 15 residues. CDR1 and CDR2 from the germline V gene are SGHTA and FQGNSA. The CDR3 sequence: CASSWLAGDYNEQFF. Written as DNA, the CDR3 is TGTGCCAGCAGCTGGCTAGCGGGGGACTACAATGAGCAGTTCTTC.

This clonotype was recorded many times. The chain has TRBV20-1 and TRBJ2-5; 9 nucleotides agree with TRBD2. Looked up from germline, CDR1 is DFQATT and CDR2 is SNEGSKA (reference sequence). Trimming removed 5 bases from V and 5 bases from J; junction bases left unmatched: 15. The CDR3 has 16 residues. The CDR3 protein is CSAVPEVAGELETQYF. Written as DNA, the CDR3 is TGCAGTGCTGTTCCCGAGGTAGCGGGGGAGTTGGAGACCCAGTACTTC.

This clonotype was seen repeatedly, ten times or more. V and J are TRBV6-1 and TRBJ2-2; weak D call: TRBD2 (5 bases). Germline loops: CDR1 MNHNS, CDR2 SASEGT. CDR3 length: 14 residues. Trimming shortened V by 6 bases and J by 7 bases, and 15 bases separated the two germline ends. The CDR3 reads CASSVGRRGGELFF. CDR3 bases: TGTGCCAGCAGCGTCGGGCGCCGGGGCGGGGAGCTGTTTTTT.

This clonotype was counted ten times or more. CDR3 DNA: TGCGCCAGCAGCCAAGAGCCGCACGTCATCCGTCGGGGCAATCAGCCCCAGCATTTT. This encodes CASSQEPHVIRRGNQPQHF. The V call is TRBV4-1, the J call TRBJ1-5; unclear D gene. V was clipped by 0 bases and J by 2 bases, with 20 bases between them. The CDR3 has 19 residues. The V gene's germline CDR1 is MGHRA and CDR2 YSYEKL.

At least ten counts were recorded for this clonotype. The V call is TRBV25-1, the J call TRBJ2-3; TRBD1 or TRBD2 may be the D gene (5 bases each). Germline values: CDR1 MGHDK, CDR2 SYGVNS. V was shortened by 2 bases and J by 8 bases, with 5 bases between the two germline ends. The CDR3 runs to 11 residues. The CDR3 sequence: CASSEGGTQYF. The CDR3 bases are TGTGCCAGCAGTGAAGGGGGTACGCAGTATTTT.

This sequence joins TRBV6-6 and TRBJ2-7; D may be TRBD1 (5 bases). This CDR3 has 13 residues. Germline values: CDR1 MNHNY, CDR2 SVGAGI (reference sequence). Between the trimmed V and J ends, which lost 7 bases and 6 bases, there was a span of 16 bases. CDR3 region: CASNTGAFGEQYF. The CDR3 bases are TGTGCCAGCAACACAGGCGCTTTTGGCGAGCAGTACTTC.

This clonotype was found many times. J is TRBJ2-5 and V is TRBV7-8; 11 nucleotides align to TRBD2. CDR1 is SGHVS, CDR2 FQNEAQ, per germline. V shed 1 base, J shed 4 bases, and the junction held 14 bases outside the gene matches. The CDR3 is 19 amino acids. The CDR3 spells CASSLVRVVAGGIPETQYF. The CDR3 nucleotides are TGTGCCAGCAGCTTAGTTAGGGTTGTAGCGGGGGGGATCCCAGAGACCCAGTACTTC.